A single sample is the source of the 16 T cell receptor beta chains below, sequenced in a study of CD8 T cells in Susac syndrome. RNA, at roughly 0.5 to 1 ug, was reverse transcribed with random hexamers. TCRdb reanalysed the immunoSEQ multiplex PCR reads using MiXCR and keeps one entry per CDR3 protein. The table has a few hundred thousand distinct CDR3 sequences, around 91% seen once. Input material: CD8+ T cells from PBMCs. Source of these receptors: a human donor with multiple sclerosis.

The genes are TRBV5-1 and TRBJ1-1; possibly TRBD1 for D (5 bases). With 2 bases removed from V and 1 base from J, the gap between germline ends came to 12 bases. The CDR3 has 15 residues. CDR1 SGHRS and CDR2 YFSETQ come from the germline V gene. CDR3 sequence: CASSFGAMGNTEAFF. The CDR3 DNA reads as TGCGCCAGCAGCTTCGGGGCCATGGGGAACACTGAAGCTTTCTTT.

The chain couples TRBV5-4 to TRBJ1-2; 8 nucleotides agree with TRBD1. J lost 5 bases, V lost 3 bases, and 6 bases had no gene match. Germline values: CDR1 SGHNT, CDR2 YYREEE (reference sequence). CDR3 length: 14 residues. CDR3 residues: CASSSDRGAYGYTF. The CDR3 DNA is TGTGCCAGCAGCTCCGACAGGGGTGCTTATGGCTACACCTTC.

The V call is TRBV6-1, the J call TRBJ2-2; no definite D call. Germline loops: CDR1 MNHNS, CDR2 SASEGT. The V and J ends lost 6 bases and 3 bases respectively, with 14 bases between them. The CDR3 has 15 residues. This CDR3 is CASREPGLYTGELFF. The CDR3 nucleotides are TGTGCCAGCAGAGAACCGGGCCTGTACACCGGGGAGCTGTTTTTT.

This chain links TRBV6-2 or TRBV6-3 with TRBJ2-5, with 7 nucleotides matching TRBD2. Germline lookup yields CDR1 MNHEY and CDR2 SVGEGT. This CDR3 has 13 residues. J lost 0 bases, V lost 6 bases, and 1 base had no gene match. The CDR3 region is CASRGGYQETQYF. CDR3 coding DNA: TGTGCCAGCAGGGGAGGGTACCAAGAGACCCAGTACTTC.

The chain carries TRBV6-1 and TRBJ1-4, with 8 nucleotides matching TRBD1. Trimming cost V 2 bases and J 10 bases; bases outside gene matches: 9. This CDR3 has 15 amino acids. Looked up from germline, CDR1 is MNHNS and CDR2 is SASEGT. The CDR3 spells CASSETPDREGKLFF. In DNA form, the CDR3 reads TGTGCCAGCAGTGAAACCCCGGACAGGGAAGGAAAACTGTTTTTT.

This chain joins TRBV9 and TRBJ2-7, with TRBD1 matching 10 bases. The CDR3 is 13 amino acids. Germline V lookup: CDR1 SGDLS, CDR2 YYNGEE. J lost 6 bases, V lost 0 bases, and 0 bases had no gene match. Written as DNA, the CDR3 is TGTGCCAGCAGCGTAGGGGACAGGGGCGAGCAGTACTTC. As protein: CASSVGDRGEQYF.

Turning to this clonotype: Since the CDR3 does not end with the conserved phenylalanine or tryptophan, this likely comes from a read error. The rearrangement uses TRBV2 and TRBJ2-1; no clear D. The CDR3 loop spans 17 amino acids. Germline lookup yields CDR1 SNHLY and CDR2 FYNNEI. V was pared by 4 bases and J by 0 bases, with 16 bases between. This CDR3 is CASSVKQPHSSYNEQFL. The CDR3 nucleotides are TGTGCCAGCAGTGTGAAACAGCCACATAGCTCCTACAATGAGCAGTTCTTG.

Here the CDR3 DNA reads TGTGCCAGCAGCCTTGTACTCAATGAGCAGTTCTTC. It is translated as CASSLVLNEQFF. The chain is built from TRBV11-2 and TRBJ2-1; no firm D call. The V end was cut by 5 bases, the J end by 6 bases, with 8 bases between. The CDR3 length is 12 residues. In germline, CDR1 is SGHAT, CDR2 FQNNGV.

CDR3 in DNA: TGTGCCACCAGTGAAGAGCCCCTTGGACAGAGCACAGATACGCAGTATTTT. It encodes CATSEEPLGQSTDTQYF. The V call is TRBV24-1, the J call TRBJ2-3, with TRBD1 as a possible D gene (6 bases). This CDR3 spans 17 amino acids. The V and J ends lost 4 bases and 0 bases respectively, with 16 bases between them. The germline gives CDR1 KGHDR, CDR2 SFDVKD.

This chain links TRBV4-1 with TRBJ2-7; D possibly uses TRBD1 or TRBD2 (5 bases each). Germline V gene lookup returns CDR1 MGHRA and CDR2 YSYEKL. Trimming left V 1 base short and J 3 bases short, with 19 bases between. The CDR3 extends over 17 amino acids. CDR3 in amino acids: CASSQVLGVRDLYEQYF. The CDR3 DNA sequence: TGCGCCAGCAGCCAAGTGTTGGGAGTCCGGGACCTCTACGAGCAGTACTTC.

This clonotype was picked up a small number of times. The chain links TRBV12-3 or TRBV12-4 to TRBJ2-1; TRBD1 matches at 8 bases. The J segment lost 7 bases and the V segment lost 6 bases, leaving 11 bases of the junction unmatched. The length of the CDR3 is 15 residues. Here the CDR3 DNA reads TGTGCCAGCAGCCTTGGGGCAGGGGGCGGGAATGAGCAGTTCTTC. Protein: CASSLGAGGGNEQFF.

This clonotype was recorded once. Here the CDR3 DNA reads TGTGCCAGCAGTGTAGGGGCAGGACAGGGCACCTACGAGCAGTACTTC. As protein: CASSVGAGQGTYEQYF. This chain links TRBV5-6 with TRBJ2-7; 8 bases agree with TRBD1. The J segment lost 2 bases and the V segment lost 5 bases, leaving 12 bases of the junction unmatched. Per germline, CDR1 SGHDT and CDR2 YYEEEE. The CDR3 is made up of 16 amino acids.

The rearrangement links TRBV2 to TRBJ2-7, with 9 nucleotides matching TRBD1. V dropped 7 bases and J dropped 2; count of bases not matched to a gene: 9. This CDR3 has 15 amino acids. CDR1 SNHLY and CDR2 FYNNEI come from the germline V gene. CDR3 amino acids: CASIRTGAETYEQYF. CDR3 bases: TGTGCCAGCATTCGGACAGGGGCAGAGACCTACGAGCAGTACTTC.

V is TRBV5-4 and J is TRBJ2-1; TRBD2 is a possible D gene (5 bases). CDR1 SGHNT and CDR2 YYREEE come from the germline V gene (reference sequence). V lost 0 bases and J 8 bases, leaving 9 bases between the germline ends. The CDR3 consists of 13 residues. DNA for the CDR3: TGTGCCAGCAGCTTGGCCGTTAGCGATGAGCAGTTCTTC. Its translation is CASSLAVSDEQFF.

A few counts support this clonotype. This chain joins TRBV25-1 and TRBJ2-7; D might be TRBD2 (6 bases). CDR1 MGHDK and CDR2 SYGVNS come from the germline V gene. V was pared by 4 bases and J by 0 bases, with 28 bases between. The CDR3 spans 20 residues. The CDR3 DNA is TGTGCCAGCAGTGGGATTGCACCTGGGACTTCGAGACGGAGCTCCTACGAGCAGTACTTC. The encoded protein is CASSGIAPGTSRRSSYEQYF.

V and J are TRBV7-3 and TRBJ2-2, with a weak D call TRBD2 (5 bases). This CDR3 is built from 15 residues. CDR1 is SGHTA and CDR2 is FQGTGA in the germline V gene. Trimming shortened V by 2 bases and J by 3 bases, and 10 bases separated the two germline ends. CDR3 bases: TGTGCCAGCAGCTTATCGCTAGCCTACACCGGGGAGCTGTTTTTT. It encodes CASSLSLAYTGELFF.